Listed below are T cell receptor beta chains from one sample, sequenced in a study of T cell changes during pregnancy in multiple sclerosis. TCRdb's copy holds only in-frame clones and misses some; the assay was immunoSEQ multiplex PCR. The sample carries fewer than 50,000 clones, roughly 89% recorded once. This specimen consisted of CD4+ T cells from peripheral blood mononuclear cells, obtained in the first trimester of pregnancy. All receptors derive from a female donor with multiple sclerosis, enrolled in a pregnancy study. Both conserved end residues are trimmed from each CDR3. Fields, in order: V gene, CDR3 protein.

TRBV5-1	ASNRGLAESEQY
TRBV18	ASSPLSGTDQPQH
TRBV10-3	AISTPLSGRDEQF
TRBV2	ASKTVLGYTEAF
TRBV4-1	ASSQDGRAAYNEQF
TRBV6-1	ASSGEGRSTDTQY
TRBV6-6	ASTEPGQGHTIY
TRBV14	ASSFRTLAAGSYNEQF
TRBV5-4	ASSFGGGAAWGYEQY
TRBV5-1	ATIRDHPNVQQY
TRBV18	ASSAGTGRRAEQF
TRBV28	ASRERLSSEAF
TRBV28	ASSKPRGGGGDGYT
TRBV5-4	ASSPGTSGSQGTDTQY
TRBV19	ASSPTGRYTGELF
TRBV6-6	ASTGQAPYGYT
TRBV19	ASALAGPAHYNEQF
TRBV7-2	ASSSRGDTLAKNIQY
TRBV30	AWSYTGGFSGNTIY
TRBV6-1	ASSENRGLTEAF
TRBV7-6	ASSTGQGAGYNEQF
TRBV6-4	ASSVDRGTQPQH
TRBV18	ASSPGQQYGYT
TRBV10-3	AISDRDRGFYYGYT
TRBV6-5	ASRRFSGPQH
TRBV2	ASNAMVRGRTDTQY
TRBV5-1	ASSLRQGRSEQY
TRBV5-6	ASSLRLRDSNEKLF
TRBV11-2	ASSQLAGAYNEQF
TRBV2	ASSEGYRAEETQY
TRBV2	ANRRGASGLETQY
TRBV27	ASSQPGSRGIGTQY
TRBV25-1	ASRADRGKTDTQY
TRBV6-6	ASSYSINRGVYEQY
TRBV2	ASKRQVSGEKLF
TRBV19	ASSIGGSYQETQY
TRBV5-4	ASSLGQGRNEQY
TRBV19	ATRRGYEQY
TRBV5-1	ASSNAGQYNEQF
TRBV2	ASRGGQGRITGELF
TRBV11-2	ASSTDMGSSYEQY
TRBV18	ASSPLGTGGGNTEAF
TRBV5-4	ASSLAKGLADSQGNIQY
TRBV6-6	ASHQGQSYEQY
TRBV7-3	ASSLGTSTDTQY
TRBV2	ASGSGQGSWQETQY
TRBV27	ATRGLAGGLEQF
TRBV28	ASRGTRETQY
TRBV2	ASRETGVFEKLF
TRBV5-8	ASSRYILGGIAQY
TRBV2	ASSEQGVEGDTQY
TRBV5-1	ASSLRPYTGELF
TRBV30	AWSDGGTDTQY
TRBV30	AWSLFAGGSSDTQY
TRBV5-1	ASSLGSGNTGELF